This paragraph covers one T cell receptor beta chain sequence. Across about two dozen US areas, participants ranged in age from about 18 to 100 years. The CDR3 length is 16 residues. Germline V gives CDR1 LNHDA, CDR2 SQIVND (reference sequence). Trimming cost V 5 bases and J 6 bases; bases outside gene matches: 13. These data belong to a study of blood T cell repertoires in COVID-19. Study-level background: The samples span acute and convalescent COVID-19 from the United States, Italy and Spain. T cells, B-cell-depleted T cells, or PBMCs provided the cDNA or gDNA that served as material.

Original data processing: Nucleated cell counts were estimated from reference gene primer amplification. Generated by immunoSEQ multiplex PCR, the TCRdb table keeps only in-frame clones and is missing some. V, J and clone size derive from that table, while D and trimming were established from the DNA sequence. The table shows approximately 140,000 clones, with approximately 84% occurring only once. Sequenced input: PBMCs or T cells enriched from blood (not recorded which). The origin of this receptor is a woman between 45 and 60 years old with acute COVID-19. The chain links TRBV19 to TRBJ1-1; 9 nucleotides line up with TRBD1. The CDR3 nucleotides read TGTGCCAGTAGTTTCGGAACCGGGACAGGGAGAGCTGAAGCTTTCTTT. This translates into CASSFGTGTGRAEAFF.